This T cell receptor (beta chain) was sequenced during a study of cytomegalovirus exposure and HLA in healthy donors. Notes on the study in general: Roughly uniform depth of sequencing across donors was assumed in presence/absence analyses.

Germline V gives CDR1 SGHRS, CDR2 YFSETQ. V lost 3 bases, J lost 2 bases, and 12 bases lay in between. The CDR3 sequence is 15 residues long. Use of 60 Vbeta and 13 Jbeta primers characterized the PCR. Some clones are missing from TCRdb's copy, which holds only in-frame ones; the method was immunoSEQ multiplex PCR. The sample lists fewer than 250,000 clones, around 90% occurring once. Comment on this clone: Antigen unknown.

The sequence was obtained from a boy under 10 years old in good health and CMV-seronegative. V usage is TRBV5-1 and J usage is TRBJ2-1; D may be TRBD1 (6 bases). What was sequenced was PBMCs. The CDR3 DNA follows: TGCGCCAGCAGCTCCAGACAGGTTACCTACAATGAGCAGTTCTTC. This gives the protein CASSSRQVTYNEQFF.